This T cell receptor beta chain stems from a study of cytomegalovirus exposure and HLA in healthy donors. Study outcomes and limitations: Roughly uniform depth of sequencing across donors was assumed in presence/absence analyses. Cytomegalovirus association was listed for about 170 TCR beta chains.

Of note for this clone: Antigen unknown.

The PCR used 60 Vbeta and 13 Jbeta primers. Only in-frame clones appear in the TCRdb table, and some are missing; sequencing was by immunoSEQ multiplex PCR. The data hold 200,000 or so clones, with 83% observed a single time. Trimming left V 0 bases short and J 4 bases short, with 12 bases between. This CDR3 region has 16 residues. CDR1 MNHNS and CDR2 SASEGT come from the germline V gene. The sequenced sample consisted of PBMCs. The source is a girl aged 5 to 17 in good health and CMV-seronegative. V gene TRBV6-1 combines with J gene TRBJ2-2; D gene unclear. The CDR3 is CASSEAAGDGTGELFF. The CDR3 DNA is TGTGCCAGCAGTGAAGCGGCAGGCGATGGCACCGGGGAGCTGTTTTTT.